This is a list of T cell receptor beta chains from one sample in a study of radiation and T cells in renal cell carcinoma. Libraries were prepared by immunoSEQ multiplex PCR; TCRdb keeps only in-frame clonotypes and omits some of them. The sample consists of 10,000 to 12,000 clones, nearly 60% of them appearing once. The sample in question was tumor tissue, obtained from a patient whose treatment was nephrectomy without radiotherapy. Receptors were obtained from a man between 35 and 55 years old with renal cell carcinoma. Both conserved end residues are part of each CDR3. The order of the fields is D gene, V gene, clone size, J gene, CDR3 protein, CDR3 DNA. A D gene is named only where the DNA matches it firmly. For some rows the clone size is stated as once, few or many, or as a class when expanded; others skip it.

>.|TRBV5-5|.|TRBJ2-7
CASRTGLASSYEQYF
TGTGCCAGCAGGACCGGTCTAGCGAGTTCCTACGAGCAGTACTTC
>TRBD2|TRBV7-8|.|TRBJ2-1
CASSLVVAGGILNEQFF
TGTGCCAGCAGCTTAGTGGTAGCGGGAGGAATTTTGAATGAGCAGTTCTTC
>.|TRBV9|.|TRBJ2-5
CASSPRNGARETQYF
TGTGCCAGCAGCCCACGAAACGGGGCGAGAGAGACCCAGTACTTC
>.|TRBV19|.|TRBJ1-3
CASSIPFDSGNTIYF
TGTGCCAGTAGTATTCCATTCGACTCTGGAAACACCATATATTTT
>.|TRBV7-2|.|TRBJ1-3
CASSLVEQGSVYF
TGTGCCAGCAGCTTAGTTGAGCAGGGGAGCGTATATTTT
>.|TRBV5-8|few|TRBJ1-1
CASSLVAAEAFF
TGTGCCAGCAGCTTGGTAGCGGCTGAAGCTTTCTTT
>.|TRBV27|few|TRBJ2-5
CASWGRAQETQYF
TGTGCCAGCTGGGGCAGGGCCCAAGAGACCCAGTACTTC
>TRBD1|TRBV7-6|.|TRBJ2-7
CASSRYDRGYEQYF
TGTGCCAGCAGCCGCTACGACAGGGGCTACGAGCAGTACTTC
>.|TRBV5-1|.|TRBJ2-5
CASSTLTGTQETQYF
TGCGCCAGCAGCACCCTAACGGGAACTCAAGAGACCCAGTACTTC
>.|TRBV7-9|few|TRBJ2-3
CASSVVKPPTDTQYF
TGTGCCAGCAGCGTAGTTAAGCCGCCCACAGATACGCAGTATTTT
>TRBD1|TRBV6-6|once|TRBJ2-1
CASSETGDLYNEQFF
TGTGCCAGCAGTGAGACAGGGGACCTCTACAATGAGCAGTTCTTC
>.|TRBV5-4|.|TRBJ2-7
CASSSSWGTYEQYF
TGTGCCAGCAGCTCCTCCTGGGGCACCTACGAGCAGTACTTC
>.|TRBV30|once|TRBJ2-6
CAWSGSGANVLTF
TGTGCCTGGAGTGGGTCTGGGGCCAACGTCCTGACTTTC
>.|TRBV5-1|few|TRBJ1-4
CASSRESNEKLFF
TGCGCCAGCAGCCGGGAATCAAATGAAAAACTGTTTTTT
>.|TRBV30|.|TRBJ1-2
CAWSGGQAPYGYTF
TGTGCCTGGAGTGGCGGGCAGGCACCCTATGGCTACACCTTC
>TRBD2|TRBV27|.|TRBJ2-1
CASSLTTSGRYNEQFF
TGTGCCAGCAGTTTAACGACTAGCGGGCGGTACAATGAGCAGTTCTTC
>.|TRBV10-2|.|TRBJ2-1
CASSETHPAGQYNEQFF
TGCGCCAGCAGTGAGACGCACCCTGCCGGACAGTACAATGAGCAGTTCTTC
>TRBD1|TRBV6-5|.|TRBJ1-1
CASSTGGRGTEAFF
TGTGCCAGCAGCACAGGGGGCAGAGGCACTGAAGCTTTCTTT
>.|TRBV5-1|.|TRBJ2-2
CASSYDPGGGELFF
TGCGCCAGCAGCTACGACCCGGGTGGCGGGGAGCTGTTTTTT
>.|TRBV6-5|few|TRBJ1-1
CASRNTEAFF
TGTGCCAGCAGGAACACTGAAGCTTTCTTT
>.|TRBV6-5|.|TRBJ2-5
CASSYARTETQYF
TGTGCCAGCAGTTACGCTAGAACTGAGACCCAGTACTTC
>.|TRBV10-3|.|TRBJ1-1
CAIDSRGDNTEAFF
TGTGCCATAGACAGCAGGGGAGATAACACTGAAGCTTTCTTT
>.|TRBV28|.|TRBJ1-2
CASRDGPNYGYTF
TGTGCCAGCAGGGATGGCCCTAACTATGGCTACACCTTC